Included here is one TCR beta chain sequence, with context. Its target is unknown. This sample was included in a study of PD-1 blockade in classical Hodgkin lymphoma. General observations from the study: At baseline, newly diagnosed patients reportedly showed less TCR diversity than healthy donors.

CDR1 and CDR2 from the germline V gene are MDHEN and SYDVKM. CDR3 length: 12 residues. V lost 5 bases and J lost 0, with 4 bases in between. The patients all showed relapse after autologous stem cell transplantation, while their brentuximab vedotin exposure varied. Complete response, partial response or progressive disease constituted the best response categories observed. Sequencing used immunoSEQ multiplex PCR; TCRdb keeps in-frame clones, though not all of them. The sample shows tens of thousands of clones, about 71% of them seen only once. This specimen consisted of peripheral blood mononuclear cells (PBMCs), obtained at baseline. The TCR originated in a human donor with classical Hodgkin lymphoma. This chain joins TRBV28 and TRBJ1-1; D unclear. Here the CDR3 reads CASSIVNTEAFF. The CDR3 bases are TGTGCCAGCAGTATAGTGAACACTGAAGCTTTCTTT.